This TCR beta chain came from a study of blood T cell repertoires in COVID-19. For the study at large: The samples span acute and convalescent COVID-19 from the United States, Italy and Spain. From T cells, B-cell-depleted T cells, or PBMCs came the material, which was cDNA or gDNA.

This clone showed up just once. J was trimmed by 3 bases and V by 3 bases; bases with no gene match: 6. The CDR3 is 15 residues long. Germline V gene sequence: CDR1 MNHEY, CDR2 SMNVEV (reference sequence). Source study methods: Reference gene primer amplification gave nucleated cell count estimates. TCRdb's table, derived via immunoSEQ multiplex PCR, lists solely in-frame clones and lacks some. That table furnishes V, J and clone size, whereas the DNA furnished D and trimming. This sample has about 150,000 clones; around 91% occur once, and the top ten carry approximately 2.8%. What was sequenced was peripheral blood. This receptor was taken from a woman aged 55-70 years with active COVID-19. This chain links TRBV27 with TRBJ2-7; 9 nucleotides agree with TRBD2. CDR3 region: CASSFHGTSIYEQYF. In nucleotides, the CDR3 is TGTGCCAGCAGTTTTCACGGGACTAGCATCTACGAGCAGTACTTC.